This section outlines one TCR beta chain sequence together with its context. In the authors' methods: Cell counts per sample came from amplifying reference gene primers. TCRdb keeps only in-frame clones here, not all; method: immunoSEQ multiplex PCR. For V, J and clone size, that table is used; D and trimming come from the DNA. The sample consists of 200,000 to 250,000 clones, roughly 85% of them appearing once. Trimming shortened V by 4 bases and J by 5 bases, and 5 bases separated the two germline ends. The CDR3 length is 11 residues. This sample was included in a study of blood T cell repertoires in COVID-19. For the study at large: Acute and convalescent COVID-19 specimens originated in the United States, Italy and Spain.

Sequencing was performed on PBMCs or T cells enriched from blood (not recorded which). The TCR sequence derives from a man aged 30 to 45 who had recovered from COVID-19. The rearrangement uses TRBV12-3 or TRBV12-4 and TRBJ2-5; D unclear. The CDR3 DNA follows: TGTGCCAGCAGTTACGGGGAGACCCAGTACTTC. It yields the protein CASSYGETQYF.